This passage covers 22 T cell receptor beta chains from one sample sequenced in a study of sequential checkpoint blockade in melanoma. Indicated treatment: randomized to nivolumab then ipilimumab (arm A) or the reverse (arm B). Data came from immunoSEQ multiplex PCR; TCRdb stores just in-frame clones and leaves some out. The table shows 950 to 1,500 clones, with about a fifth occurring only once. Sequencing was performed on tumor tissue (inferred from file names), taken from a patient given nivolumab and ipilimumab in sequence. These receptor sequences come from a human donor with melanoma.

The J gene is TRBJ2-5, the V gene TRBV18, with D possibly TRBD1 on 6 matching bases. The CDR3 is 14 residues long. Trimming left V 3 bases short and J 5 bases short, with 13 bases between. The V gene's germline CDR1 is KGHSH and CDR2 LQKENI. CDR3 loop: CASSPVDSSETQYF. In DNA, the CDR3 is TGTGCCAGCTCACCGGTGGACAGCTCCGAGACCCAGTACTTC.

By share of the sample, this clone is medium-sized. CDR3 amino acids: CASSLVIANTGELFF. In nucleotides, the CDR3 is TGTGCCAGCAGCTTAGTTATCGCGAACACCGGGGAGCTGTTTTTT. The chain is built from TRBV11-3 and TRBJ2-2; no clear D gene. The germline V and J ends were trimmed by 1 base and 0 bases, with 6 bases remaining between them. The CDR3 totals 15 residues. From germline, CDR1 is SGHNT and CDR2 YENEEA.

There are a few counts of this clone. The chain links TRBV9 to TRBJ2-3, with TRBD2 matching over 9 bases. V lost 7 bases, J lost 2 bases, and 5 bases stayed unmatched. This CDR3 contains 14 residues. Germline CDR1 reads SGDLS; CDR2 reads YYNGEE. The CDR3 sequence: CASALAGTTDTQYF. The CDR3 DNA reads as TGTGCCAGCGCTCTAGCGGGGACCACAGATACGCAGTATTTT.

The chain carries TRBV6-8 and TRBJ2-3; D ambiguous. CDR1 MNHGY and CDR2 SAAAGT come from the germline V gene. The CDR3 runs 15 residues. Trimming shortened V by 0 bases and J by 1 base, and 8 bases separated the two germline ends. The CDR3 coding sequence is TGTGCCAGCAGTTACTCCGGACCCCGCACAGATACGCAGTATTTT. Protein sequence: CASSYSGPRTDTQYF.

This clone was seen a handful of times. The V gene is TRBV25-1, the J gene TRBJ1-1, with 9 bases matching TRBD1. The CDR3 covers 14 residues. Trimming took 8 bases from V and 5 from J; bases not matched to a gene: 9. Germline CDR1 MGHDK, CDR2 SYGVNS. CDR3 nucleotides: TGTGCCAGCGGAAGGACAGGGGCGCGAACTGAAGCTTTCTTT. It specifies CASGRTGARTEAFF.

The chain is built from TRBV6-8 and TRBJ2-7; D is possibly TRBD2 (6 bases). The CDR3 is 14 amino acids. Trimming shortened V by 0 bases and J by 2 bases, and 8 bases separated the two germline ends. Looked up from germline, CDR1 is MNHGY and CDR2 is SAAAGT. The CDR3 region is CASSYSREAYEQYF. For the CDR3, the DNA is TGTGCCAGCAGTTACTCAAGGGAGGCCTACGAGCAGTACTTC.

There are a few counts of this clone. The V call is TRBV6-8, the J call TRBJ1-1, with TRBD1 as a possible D gene (5 bases). The CDR3 has 18 amino acids. CDR1 is MNHGY, CDR2 SAAAGT, per germline. The V and J ends lost 0 bases and 1 base respectively, with 18 bases between them. The CDR3 region is CASSYSILIGAKNTEAFF. CDR3 in DNA: TGTGCCAGCAGTTACTCGATTCTCATTGGGGCCAAGAACACTGAAGCTTTCTTT.

This clone was found a few times. The V call is TRBV6-8, the J call TRBJ2-5; 11 nucleotides line up with TRBD2. V trimming: 5 bases; J trimming: 1 base; junction bases outside the gene matches: 3. This CDR3 contains 15 residues. The germline V gene encodes CDR1 MNHGY and CDR2 SAAAGT. The CDR3 loop is CASSVTSGGQETQYF. CDR3 bases: TGTGCCAGCAGTGTAACTAGCGGGGGCCAAGAGACCCAGTACTTC.

This clone was counted a few times. This chain joins TRBV6-8 and TRBJ1-5; 7 bases line up with TRBD1. The CDR3 runs to 18 residues. J gave up 0 bases and V 4 bases, and 12 bases lay outside the gene matches. Germline CDR1 reads MNHGY; CDR2 reads SAAAGT. The CDR3, as DNA: TGTGCCAGCAGTTTACAGGGGCCCCCGGGCTTTAGCAATCAGCCCCAGCATTTT. Translated, it gives CASSLQGPPGFSNQPQHF.

This clone was seen a handful of times. This chain connects TRBV6-8 to TRBJ1-2; possible D gene TRBD1, 5 bases. The CDR3 is 14 residues long. V was clipped by 2 bases and J by 4 bases, with 11 bases between them. Germline V lookup: CDR1 MNHGY, CDR2 SAAAGT. The CDR3 DNA reads as TGTGCCAGCAGTTACCGCGACAGCGGCTATGGCTACACCTTC. Its translation is CASSYRDSGYGYTF.

This clone is classed as hyperexpanded. The chain has TRBV6-8 and TRBJ1-4; no reliable D call. Germline assignment: CDR1 MNHGY and CDR2 SAAAGT. The CDR3 length is 14 residues. Trimming took off 2 bases at V and 0 bases at J, with 4 bases between the two ends. The CDR3 loop reads CASSYISTNEKLFF. The CDR3 DNA follows: TGTGCCAGCAGTTACATCTCAACTAATGAAAAACTGTTTTTT.

This clone was observed a handful of times. This chain links TRBV9 with TRBJ2-5; 10 bases are a match to TRBD2. The V gene's germline CDR1 is SGDLS and CDR2 YYNGEE. The CDR3 covers 17 residues. J lost 5 bases, V lost 1 base, and 11 bases had no gene match. The CDR3 bases are TGTGCCAGCAGCGTATCGATAGCGGGAGGAAGATTGGAGACCCAGTACTTC. This translates into CASSVSIAGGRLETQYF.

There are a few counts of this clone. A read error may produce the germline difference seen at one junction end. V usage is TRBV6-8 and J usage is TRBJ2-3, with 10 bases identical to TRBD2. The CDR3 is 16 residues long. Looked up from germline, CDR1 is MNHGY and CDR2 is SAAAGT. CDR3 bases: TGTGCCAGCAGTGACTCGAAGCGGGGGGGCCCAGATACGCAGTATTTT. Translated: CASSDSKRGGPDTQYF.

This clone occurred a few times. The chain combines TRBV6-8 with TRBJ2-6, with D tentatively TRBD1 (6 bases). The CDR3 extends over 15 amino acids. Germline V gives CDR1 MNHGY, CDR2 SAAAGT. V lost 6 bases to trimming and J lost 4 bases, with 13 bases between them. The CDR3 protein is CASRQRGTGANVLTF. The CDR3 DNA follows: TGTGCCAGCAGACAGAGGGGGACCGGGGCCAACGTCCTGACTTTC.

This clone is judged medium-sized. The chain carries TRBV11-3 and TRBJ1-3, with TRBD1 as a possible D gene (6 bases). Germline V gene lookup returns CDR1 SGHNT and CDR2 YENEEA. Trimming removed 3 bases at V and 0 bases at J, with 12 bases between. This CDR3 region has 16 residues. The CDR3 DNA sequence: TGTGCCAGCAGCTTGGCTGGGGGCTTCTCTGGAAACACCATATATTTT. Its protein is CASSLAGGFSGNTIYF.

This clone has a handful of counts. The chain is built from TRBV11-3 and TRBJ2-1; D remains unclear. The germline gives CDR1 SGHNT, CDR2 YENEEA. The V end was cut by 2 bases, the J end by 0 bases, with 11 bases between. CDR3 length: 16 amino acids. CDR3 DNA sequence: TGTGCCAGCAGCTTATTGGGCCCGAGCTCCTACAATGAGCAGTTCTTC. It codes for CASSLLGPSSYNEQFF.

In its sample, this clone is medium-sized (0.01 to 0.1%). This rearrangement joins TRBV6-8 to TRBJ2-2; 11 bases are a match to TRBD2. The CDR3 is made up of 19 amino acids. Germline V CDR1 and CDR2: MNHGY, SAAAGT. J was trimmed by 7 bases and V by 5 bases; bases with no gene match: 18. CDR3 sequence reads: CASSDAGTSGGGHSGELFF. The CDR3 nucleotides are TGTGCCAGCAGTGATGCCGGGACTAGCGGAGGTGGGCACAGCGGGGAGCTGTTTTTT.

This clone showed up just a few times. The V and J genes are TRBV18 and TRBJ2-1, with TRBD2 matching 11 bases. There are 14 residues in the CDR3. Germline assignment: CDR1 KGHSH and CDR2 LQKENI. The J segment lost 4 bases and the V segment lost 7 bases, leaving 3 bases of the junction unmatched. The CDR3 loop reads CASLRTSGYNEQFF. The CDR3 nucleotides are TGTGCCAGCTTAAGGACTAGCGGGTACAATGAGCAGTTCTTC.

This clone was seen more than once but under ten times. The germline gene is not matched at one end of the junction; a read error may be the cause. The genes are TRBV19 and TRBJ1-1; 12 bases line up with TRBD1. Germline assignment: CDR1 LNHDA and CDR2 SQIVND (reference sequence). The CDR3 has 16 residues. This CDR3 reads CASSRGQGAPNAEAFF. The CDR3 bases are TGTGCCAGTAGTAGGGGACAGGGGGCCCCGAACGCTGAAGCTTTCTTT.

This clone was found a few times. The CDR3 is CAIPPGLATSDTQYF. The CDR3 DNA follows: TGTGCCATACCACCGGGACTAGCGACCTCAGATACGCAGTATTTT. The V and J genes are TRBV6-8 and TRBJ2-3; TRBD2 matches 10 bases. The CDR3 totals 15 residues. Germline V gene data show CDR1 as MNHGY and CDR2 as SAAAGT. The J segment lost 4 bases and the V segment lost 10 bases, leaving 11 bases of the junction unmatched.

The rearrangement links TRBV19 to TRBJ1-5; tentatively, D is TRBD1 (6 bases). V was pared by 11 bases and J by 3 bases, with 23 bases between. Germline CDR1 is LNHDA and CDR2 is SQIVND (reference sequence). The CDR3 totals 16 residues. For the CDR3, the DNA is TGTGCCGCGGGGGTGGGGGCAAAGAGTCTCAATCAGCCCCAGCATTTT. Its translation: CAAGVGAKSLNQPQHF.

This clone was counted only a few times. This rearrangement joins TRBV7-2 to TRBJ2-7, with 7 positions matching TRBD2. The CDR3 covers 13 residues. V shed 4 bases and J 4 bases; nucleotides not matched to a gene: 4. Germline loops: CDR1 SGHTA, CDR2 FQGNSA. DNA for the CDR3: TGTGCCAGCAGCTCGGGAGGAGGTTACGAGCAGTACTTC. Amino acid sequence: CASSSGGGYEQYF.